This passage covers 24 T cell receptor beta chains from one sample sequenced in a study of tumor-infiltrating lymphocytes in primary liver carcinoma. The researchers obtained blood RNA from unsorted whole blood and also extracted germline DNA. A primer in the constant region served to generate TCR beta cDNA from 450 to 600 ng of total RNA. It was through three nested multiplex PCR rounds of slightly modified ARM-PCR that TCR beta libraries arose. Rounds one and two of PCR, each of roughly 10 cycles, were primed with TRBV1-TRBV30 forward primers and a C-beta reverse primer. Using its own MiXCR run on the multiplex PCR reads, TCRdb lists one record per CDR3 protein. There are a few hundred thousand distinct CDR3 sequences in the sample; around three fifths occur only once, and about a sixth lies in the top ten. Sequencing was carried out using peripheral blood. Receptors were obtained from a woman aged 30 to 39 with primary liver carcinoma and hepatitis B virus infection.

As concerns this clonotype: This could be a read error, since a much larger clone is one nucleotide away. The rearrangement links TRBV6-2 or TRBV6-3 to TRBJ2-2, with no clear D. Deletions cut 6 bases from V and 1 base from J, with 15 bases between. This CDR3 has 16 amino acids. In germline, CDR1 is MNHEY, CDR2 SVGEGT. This chain's CDR3 is CASRKEWGLNTGELFF. The DNA for the CDR3 is TGTGCCAGCAGGAAAGAGTGGGGTTTGAACACCGGGGAGCTGTTTTTT.

This clonotype was seen ten or more times. The chain combines TRBV11-1 with TRBJ2-1, with a tentative D call TRBD2 (6 bases). CDR3 size: 16 residues. Germline CDR1 reads SGHAT; CDR2 reads FQDESV (reference sequence). The ends were cut back, 3 bases at V and 7 bases at J, with 19 bases in the middle. In DNA, the CDR3 is TGTGCCAGCAGCTTTCGGACGGGAGCCCGGGGGAATGAGCAGTTCTTC. Translated: CASSFRTGARGNEQFF.

This clonotype was seen only a few times. The CDR3 DNA reads TGTGCCAGCAGTTTGGCGGCCTCGAACTATGGCTACACCTTC. Protein product: CASSLAASNYGYTF. The rearrangement joins TRBV6-5 to TRBJ1-2; D unclear. The CDR3 has 14 residues. The V gene lost 4 bases and the J gene lost 2 bases, with 11 bases spanning the gap. The germline V gene has CDR1 MNHEY and CDR2 SVGAGI.

The chain uses TRBV2 and TRBJ2-1; no reliable D call. Per the germline V gene, CDR1 is SNHLY and CDR2 is FYNNEI. V dropped 8 bases and J dropped 6 bases, with 14 bases sitting between them. CDR3 length: 13 amino acids. The CDR3 sequence is CASSSSASNEQFF. Written as DNA, the CDR3 is TGTGCCAGCTCCTCTTCAGCGTCCAATGAGCAGTTCTTC.

This clonotype was observed a few times. This may be a read error, as it is one base from a much larger clone. The CDR3 bases are TGCAGCGCAGGGTCTAGCGGGAGAGAGGTAGATACGCAGTATTTT. Amino acids: CSAGSSGREVDTQYF. The J gene is TRBJ2-3, the V gene TRBV29-1, with TRBD2 matching over 10 bases. The CDR3 has 15 amino acids. The germline V gene has CDR1 SQVTM and CDR2 ANQGSEA. The V and J ends lost 7 bases and 5 bases, in that order; junction bases with no gene match: 12.

This chain uses TRBV11-2 with TRBJ2-7; weak D call: TRBD2 (5 bases). The germline V and J ends were trimmed by 5 bases and 6 bases, with 26 bases remaining between them. The V gene's germline CDR1 is SGHAT and CDR2 FQNNGV. CDR3 length: 17 amino acids. CDR3 DNA sequence: TGTGCCAGCAGCCCTTCTCGAACTACCGGGATTTGTGCCGAGCAGTACTTC. Protein product: CASSPSRTTGICAEQYF.

Comments on this clonotype: One base away lies a much larger clone, so this may be a sequencing read error. The chain couples TRBV6-6 to TRBJ2-7; the match to TRBD1 covers 8 bases. Germline V gene sequence: CDR1 MNHNY, CDR2 SVGAGI (reference sequence). This CDR3 comprises 13 residues. Trimming took 10 bases from V and 2 from J; bases not matched to a gene: 7. The DNA of the CDR3 is TGTGCCAACAGGCCGGGACAGGCCTACGAGCAGTACTTC. It codes for CANRPGQAYEQYF.

The chain recombines TRBV6-6 with TRBJ1-6, with 7 bases identical to TRBD1. From germline, CDR1 is MNHNY and CDR2 SVGAGI (reference sequence). The V gene end was trimmed by 8 bases and the J gene end by 9 bases; junction bases not matched to a gene: 16. The CDR3 has 16 amino acids. CDR3 DNA: TGTGCCAGCCACCCGAAGGGACAGAGAGTTATTTCACCCCTCCACTTT. It specifies CASHPKGQRVISPLHF.

As concerns this clonotype: The germline gene is not matched at one end of the junction; a read error may be the cause. The J gene is TRBJ2-7, the V gene TRBV12-3 or TRBV12-4; no definite D call. CDR3 length equals 15 residues. The CDR3 reads CVSSLESLPSYEQYF. The CDR3 DNA reads as TGTGTCAGCAGTTTAGAGTCTTTGCCTTCCTACGAGCAGTACTTC.

On this clonotype itself: This may arise from a read error, as a much more abundant clone is one base away. This rearrangement joins TRBV4-2 to TRBJ2-5; 12 nucleotides match TRBD2. The length of the CDR3 is 18 residues. Germline V gene sequence: CDR1 LGHNA, CDR2 YNFKEQ. The CDR3: CASSQGLAGAGVPETQNF. CDR3 nucleotides: TGTGCCAGCAGCCAAGGACTAGCGGGAGCGGGGGTCCCAGAGACCCAGAACTTC.

The CDR3, as DNA: TGTGCCAGCAGCTTAGAGAGCACAGGTAAAGCTTTCTTT. Residues: CASSLESTGKAFF. This chain joins TRBV7-9 and TRBJ1-1, with a weak D call TRBD1 (5 bases). The CDR3 runs to 13 residues. Trimming cost V 1 base and J 9 bases, with 12 bases left between them. Germline V gives CDR1 SEHNR, CDR2 FQNEAQ (reference sequence).

This clonotype was seen just once. A read error may produce the germline difference seen at one junction end. V and J are TRBV11-2 and TRBJ2-7; possibly TRBD1 or TRBD2 for D (5 bases each). The CDR3 spans 15 residues. Germline V gene lookup returns CDR1 SGHAT and CDR2 FQNNGV. DNA of the CDR3: TGTGCTAGCAGCTTAGGGGCAGGGAGCTCCTACGACCAGTACTTC. Translated, it gives CASSLGAGSSYDQYF.

In its sample, this clonotype was seen a few times. The rearrangement uses TRBV28 and TRBJ1-6; 8 nucleotides agree with TRBD1. V lost 4 bases and J lost 7; bases outside the gene matches: 6. The CDR3 is 15 residues long. Germline lookup yields CDR1 MDHEN and CDR2 SYDVKM. This CDR3 is CASSSGQGTNSPLHF. In DNA form, the CDR3 reads TGTGCCAGCAGTTCCGGACAGGGTACCAATTCACCCCTCCACTTT.

The chain joins TRBV30 to TRBJ1-5, with D unresolved. Germline assignment: CDR1 GTSNPN and CDR2 SVGIG (reference sequence). This CDR3 has 13 residues. V dropped 4 bases and J dropped 3 bases, with 10 bases sitting between them. The CDR3 DNA sequence: TGTGCCTGGAACGTCGGAAACAATCAGCCCCAGCATTTT. Its protein product is CAWNVGNNQPQHF.

V and J are TRBV28 and TRBJ2-7; TRBD1 might be the D (5 bases). With 3 bases removed from V and 4 bases from J, the gap between germline ends came to 22 bases. The CDR3 is 17 residues long. The V gene's germline CDR1 is MDHEN and CDR2 SYDVKM. This CDR3 reads CASSFPQGFSLDYEQYF. The CDR3 coding sequence is TGTGCCAGCAGTTTTCCGCAGGGATTTTCCCTCGATTACGAGCAGTACTTC.

This clonotype has a handful of counts. This chain joins TRBV4-2 and TRBJ2-3, with 13 nucleotides matching TRBD2. V was pared by 0 bases and J by 3 bases, with 9 bases of the junction left unmatched. This CDR3 comprises 19 residues. Germline loops: CDR1 LGHNA, CDR2 YNFKEQ. Here the CDR3 DNA reads TGTGCCAGCAGCCAAGAGTGGACTAGCGGGAGATCGGTGACAGATACGCAGTATTTT. It specifies CASSQEWTSGRSVTDTQYF.

This clonotype was found once. The gene calls are TRBV6-1 and TRBJ2-4; tentatively, D is TRBD1 or TRBD2 (5 bases each). The V gene's germline CDR1 is MNHNS and CDR2 SASEGT. Deletions cut 11 bases from V and 2 bases from J, with 19 bases between. This CDR3 contains 15 residues. The CDR3 here is CAGIRDGLTKNIQYF. The CDR3 nucleotides are TGTGCCGGCATTCGGGACGGTCTAACCAAAAACATTCAGTACTTC.

The sample holds many counts of this clonotype. The germline gene is not matched at one end of the junction; a read error may be the cause. The chain is built from TRBV11-1 and TRBJ2-1; TRBD2 agrees at 12 bases. Germline V gene sequence: CDR1 SGHAT, CDR2 FQDESV (reference sequence). The CDR3 runs 19 residues. DNA of the CDR3: TGTGCCACCAGCTTACTAGCGGGAGGAACCGGTGGCTCCTACAATGAGCAGTTCTTC. Its translation is CATSLLAGGTGGSYNEQFF.

As regards this clonotype: The germline gene is not matched at one end of the junction; a read error may be the cause. The genes are TRBV5-1 and TRBJ2-3, with TRBD2 identical over 8 bases. The germline CDR1 and CDR2 sequences are SGHRS and YFSETQ. The CDR3 is 15 amino acids. The CDR3 loop reads CSSSQTSGSIDTQYF. CDR3 nucleotide sequence: TGCTCCAGCAGCCAAACTAGCGGCAGCATAGATACGCAGTATTTT. The complete variable domain, with remaining parts taken from reference TRBV5-1 and TRBJ2-3, reads KAGVTQTPRYLIKTRGQQVTLSCSPISGHRSVSWYQQTPGQGLQFLFEYFSETQRNKGNFPGRFSGRQFSNSRSEMNVSTLELGDSALYLCSSSQTSGSIDTQYFGPGTRLTVL.

This clonotype was counted a few times. This chain links TRBV4-2 with TRBJ2-1, with D perhaps being TRBD1 or TRBD2 (5 bases each). Trimming took off 0 bases at V and 8 bases at J, with 23 bases between the two ends. The CDR3 sequence is 18 residues long. Germline CDR1 and CDR2: LGHNA and YNFKEQ. The CDR3 loop reads CASSQDLRYDRGVDEQFF. In DNA form, the CDR3 reads TGTGCCAGCAGCCAAGATCTCCGTTACGATAGGGGAGTGGATGAGCAGTTCTTC.

As regards this clonotype: One end of the junction fails to match germline, which may point to a read error. The chain joins TRBV6-6 to TRBJ1-5; TRBD1 matches at 8 bases. CDR3 length: 12 residues. The germline CDR1 and CDR2 sequences are MNHNY and SVGAGI (reference sequence). This CDR3 is CAGRQGYQHQHF. The CDR3 DNA sequence: TGTGCCGGGAGACAGGGGTATCAGCACCAGCATTTT.

The CDR3 loop is CASSQASAGRLRNEQFF. CDR3 nucleotides: TGCGCCAGCAGCCAAGCCTCAGCGGGTCGGCTTCGGAATGAGCAGTTCTTC. V is TRBV4-3 and J is TRBJ2-1, with D perhaps TRBD2 (6 bases). The CDR3 consists of 17 residues. Trimming shortened V by 1 base and J by 7 bases, and 20 bases separated the two germline ends. Germline lookup yields CDR1 LGHNA and CDR2 YSLEER.

The V gene is TRBV4-1, the J gene TRBJ1-6; possible D gene TRBD1, 5 bases. There are 13 residues in the CDR3. V lost 8 bases and J lost 10, with 15 bases in between. Germline lookup yields CDR1 MGHRA and CDR2 YSYEKL. The CDR3 spells CASSYMGDSPLHF. The DNA for the CDR3 is TGCGCCAGCTCTTATATGGGGGACTCACCCCTCCACTTT.

This clonotype was counted only a few times. The V gene is TRBV21-1, the J gene TRBJ2-5; no DNA check was done on the table's D call, TRBD1. TRBV21-1 is labeled a pseudogene. This CDR3 has 22 amino acids. In DNA form, the CDR3 reads TGTGCCAGCAGCAAAGGGGACAGGGGGCAAAAGGGCAACCCGCGACAAGGAGAGACCCAGTACTTC. Encoded protein: CASSKGDRGQKGNPRQGETQYF.